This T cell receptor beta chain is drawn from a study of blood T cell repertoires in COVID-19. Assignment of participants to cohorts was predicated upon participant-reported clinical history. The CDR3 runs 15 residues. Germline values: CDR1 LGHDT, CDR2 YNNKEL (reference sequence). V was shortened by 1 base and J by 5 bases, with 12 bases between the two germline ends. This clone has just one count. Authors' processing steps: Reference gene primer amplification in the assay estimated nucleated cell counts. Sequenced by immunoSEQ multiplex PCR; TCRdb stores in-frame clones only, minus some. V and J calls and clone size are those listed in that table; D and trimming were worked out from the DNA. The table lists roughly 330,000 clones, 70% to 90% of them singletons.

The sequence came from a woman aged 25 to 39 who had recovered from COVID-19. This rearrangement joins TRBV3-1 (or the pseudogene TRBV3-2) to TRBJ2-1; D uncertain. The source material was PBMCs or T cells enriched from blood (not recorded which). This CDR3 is CASSQVVGGDNEQFF. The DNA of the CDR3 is TGTGCCAGCAGCCAAGTGGTCGGTGGAGACAATGAGCAGTTCTTC.